The 26 T cell receptor beta chains below all came from one sample that was sequenced in a study of regulatory T cells in long-lasting Graves disease. Time point here: newly diagnosed GD, antithyroid drugs for less than 3 months. Making the TCR library involved RNA that had been extracted from PBMCs. Building the TCR beta libraries relied on iRepertoire HTBI primers, and CDR3 regions underwent Arm-PCR. From the multiplex PCR reads, TCRdb called clonotypes with MiXCR, one entry per CDR3 protein. The sample includes hundreds of thousands of distinct CDR3 sequences, more than 15% seen only once; the top ten take 9.5% to 15%. These same records also appear under a second study, on T cells in Graves' hyperthyroidism and ophthalmopathy.

The sample in question was peripheral blood mononuclear cells (PBMCs), obtained at new diagnosis, from a patient treated with antithyroid drugs. The receptors stem from a man between 18 and 29 years old with Graves disease.

This clonotype was seen at least ten times. This chain uses TRBV7-9 with TRBJ2-3; the match to TRBD2 covers 11 bases. V gave up 5 bases and J gave up 3 bases; unmatched junction bases: 7. The CDR3 extends over 16 amino acids. Germline CDR1 is SEHNR and CDR2 is FQNEAQ (reference sequence). The CDR3 here is CASSPALAGATDTQYF. In nucleotides, the CDR3 is TGTGCCAGCAGCCCTGCACTAGCGGGAGCTACAGATACGCAGTATTTT.

At least ten counts were recorded for this clonotype. The rearrangement joins TRBV11-2 to TRBJ2-3, with a tentative D call TRBD2 (5 bases). Trimming removed 3 bases from V and 2 bases from J, with 12 bases in between. The CDR3 runs 15 residues. Per the germline V gene, CDR1 is SGHAT and CDR2 is FQNNGV. In DNA, the CDR3 is TGTGCCAGCAGCTTGTTTCGGGGATCCACAGATACGCAGTATTTT. This translates into CASSLFRGSTDTQYF.

The V call is TRBV6-2 or TRBV6-3, the J call TRBJ2-7; tentative D call: TRBD2 (5 bases). Germline V gene data show CDR1 as MNHEY and CDR2 as SVGEGT. The CDR3 consists of 16 residues. V gave up 2 bases and J gave up 0 bases, with 14 bases separating them. The CDR3 nucleotides are TGTGCCAGCAGTTACCCTCGGGCTAGCAGCTCCTACGAGCAGTACTTC. This gives the protein CASSYPRASSSYEQYF.

This clonotype occurred many times. This chain connects TRBV12-3 or TRBV12-4 to TRBJ2-3; TRBD2 matches at 7 bases. Trimming at V came to 3 bases and at J to 4 bases, leaving 4 bases not matched to a gene. This CDR3 is built from 14 residues. The chain's CDR3 is CASSLGLAADTQYF. CDR3 bases: TGTGCCAGCAGTTTGGGGCTAGCGGCAGATACGCAGTATTTT.

This clonotype has at least ten counts. This chain joins TRBV20-1 and TRBJ2-1, with 9 nucleotides matching TRBD1. J gave up 4 bases and V 3 bases, and 13 bases lay outside the gene matches. The CDR3 is made up of 17 amino acids. CDR1 is DFQATT and CDR2 is SNEGSKA in the germline V gene (reference sequence). CDR3: CSARPHTGGAGYNEQFF. CDR3 coding DNA: TGCAGTGCTAGGCCACACACAGGGGGCGCGGGGTACAATGAGCAGTTCTTC.

The chain combines TRBV19 with TRBJ1-5; possibly TRBD1 for D (6 bases). The CDR3 covers 15 residues. V dropped 7 bases and J dropped 0 bases, with 13 bases sitting between them. Germline V gives CDR1 LNHDA, CDR2 SQIVND (reference sequence). This chain's CDR3 is CASTEGEYSNQPQHF. The CDR3 DNA sequence: TGTGCCAGTACGGAGGGGGAATATAGCAATCAGCCCCAGCATTTT.

Ten or more counts support this clonotype. The V call is TRBV27, the J call TRBJ1-2; D not resolved. V lost 2 bases and J 2 bases, leaving 6 bases between the germline ends. CDR1 and CDR2 (germline): MNHEY, SMNVEV (reference sequence). The CDR3 loop spans 13 amino acids. The CDR3 DNA is TGTGCCAGCAGTTTAATAGGAAACTATGGCTACACCTTC. Protein: CASSLIGNYGYTF.

The V and J genes are TRBV7-9 and TRBJ2-5; possibly TRBD1 for D (6 bases). The CDR3 covers 14 residues. V gave up 1 base and J gave up 7 bases, with 13 bases separating them. Germline CDR1 reads SEHNR; CDR2 reads FQNEAQ (reference sequence). The CDR3 region is CASSLGGHLRTQYF. CDR3 nucleotides: TGTGCCAGCAGCTTAGGGGGACACTTAAGGACCCAGTACTTC.

In its sample, this clonotype was seen many times. CDR3 DNA: TGTGCCAGCAGCCCAAGAGCGGACCAAGAGACCCAGTACTTC. Its protein product is CASSPRADQETQYF. This rearrangement joins TRBV12-3 or TRBV12-4 to TRBJ2-1; a possible D gene is TRBD2 (5 bases). The J call is in doubt because the DNA end fits TRBJ2-5 better. CDR3 length: 14 amino acids.

This clonotype was counted many times. The chain is built from TRBV7-2 and TRBJ2-7; 7 positions match TRBD2. With 2 bases clipped from V and 2 bases from J, the junction kept 3 bases outside the gene matches. The CDR3 totals 14 residues. The germline gives CDR1 SGHTA, CDR2 FQGNSA. The CDR3 DNA reads TGTGCCAGCAGCTTACCGGGACTACCCTACGAGCAGTACTTC. Translating gives CASSLPGLPYEQYF.

This clonotype was found many times. The rearrangement uses TRBV12-3 or TRBV12-4 and TRBJ1-2, with D perhaps matching TRBD1 (5 bases). This CDR3 comprises 16 residues. Trimming removed 2 bases from V and 2 bases from J, with 15 bases in between. This CDR3 reads CASSLWGPEANYGYTF. The CDR3 region has the DNA TGTGCCAGCAGTTTATGGGGACCGGAGGCAAACTATGGCTACACCTTC.

This clonotype appeared a few times. V is TRBV29-1 and J is TRBJ2-7; D unclear. The CDR3 is 13 residues long. Germline V gene data show CDR1 as SQVTM and CDR2 as ANQGSEA. The V and J ends lost 2 bases and 0 bases respectively, with 8 bases between them. The CDR3 DNA sequence: TGCAGCGTTGAATCCGAGGTCTCCTACGAGCAGTACTTC. Amino acid sequence: CSVESEVSYEQYF.

The rearrangement uses TRBV30 and TRBJ1-3; D is possibly TRBD1 (6 bases). The length of the CDR3 is 14 residues. The ends were cut back, 3 bases at V and 3 bases at J, with 12 bases in the middle. Germline V gives CDR1 GTSNPN, CDR2 SVGIG (reference sequence). The CDR3 here is CAWRHRESGNTIYF. The CDR3 DNA follows: TGTGCCTGGAGACACAGGGAGAGTGGAAACACCATATATTTT.

The genes are TRBV9 and TRBJ2-7, with 8 bases lining up with TRBD2. The CDR3 contains 16 residues. V shed 4 bases, J shed 6 bases, and the junction held 15 bases outside the gene matches. In germline, CDR1 is SGDLS, CDR2 YYNGEE. CDR3 nucleotides: TGTGCCAGCAGCTCATTAGCGGGGCCCGAGGAGGGCGAGCAGTACTTC. This sequence encodes CASSSLAGPEEGEQYF.

This clonotype was detected ten times or more. The chain uses TRBV30 and TRBJ1-5; D uncertain. From germline, CDR1 is GTSNPN and CDR2 SVGIG (reference sequence). The CDR3 is made up of 14 amino acids. V lost 0 bases and J 6 bases, leaving 12 bases between the germline ends. CDR3 coding DNA: TGTGCCTGGAGTGTCTCGGGGATCAGTCAGCCCCAGCATTTT. This codes for CAWSVSGISQPQHF. The full variable domain, with the rest looked up from reference TRBV30 and TRBJ1-5, is SQTIHQWPATLVQPVGSPLSLECTVEGTSNPNLYWYRQAAGRGLQLLFYSVGIGQISSEVPQNLSASRPQDRQFILSSKKLLLSDSGFYLCAWSVSGISQPQHFGDGTRLSIL.

This clonotype was seen repeatedly, ten times or more. The genes are TRBV5-1 and TRBJ2-5; no clear D. Germline CDR1 and CDR2: SGHRS and YFSETQ. The CDR3 contains 14 residues. Trimming removed 0 bases from V and 5 bases from J, with 11 bases in between. CDR3 sequence reads: CASSLGFNMETQYF. The CDR3 bases are TGCGCCAGCAGCTTGGGCTTTAACATGGAGACCCAGTACTTC.

The chain combines TRBV19 with TRBJ1-5, with TRBD1 identical over 7 bases. The junction had 12 bases not matched to a gene; V was cut back by 9 bases and J by 7 bases. The CDR3 totals 14 residues. Germline CDR1 is LNHDA and CDR2 is SQIVND (reference sequence). The CDR3, as DNA: TGTGCCAGCGACTTTTCTGCAGGGGGGCAGCCCCAGCATTTT. Translating it yields CASDFSAGGQPQHF.

This clonotype has ten or more counts. This sequence joins TRBV20-1 and TRBJ2-3; 12 bases are a match to TRBD1. This CDR3 spans 14 amino acids. Germline-derived CDR1 and CDR2 are DFQATT and SNEGSKA (reference sequence). J was trimmed by 4 bases and V by 3 bases; bases with no gene match: 2. Written as DNA, the CDR3 is TGCAGTGCTAGGGGGACAGGGGGCGCAGATACGCAGTATTTT. This translates into CSARGTGGADTQYF.

This clonotype was recorded many times. The V and J genes are TRBV2 and TRBJ2-7; 9 nucleotides line up with TRBD1. The CDR3 contains 15 residues. J lost 3 bases, V lost 5 bases, and 8 bases had no gene match. Germline CDR1 is SNHLY and CDR2 is FYNNEI. CDR3 amino acids: CASSPWTGAYYEQYF. The DNA for the CDR3 is TGTGCCAGCAGTCCCTGGACAGGGGCCTACTACGAGCAGTACTTC.

This clonotype appeared many times. The chain is built from TRBV6-2 or TRBV6-3 and TRBJ2-7; 7 bases align to TRBD2. There are 18 residues in the CDR3. V trimming: 5 bases; J trimming: 0 bases; junction bases outside the gene matches: 16. Germline CDR1 MNHEY, CDR2 SVGEGT. The CDR3 here is CASSGGEEGGQFSYEQYF. The CDR3 nucleotides are TGTGCCAGCAGTGGGGGGGAAGAGGGAGGGCAGTTCTCCTACGAGCAGTACTTC.

The sample holds many counts of this clonotype. The J gene is TRBJ2-3, the V gene TRBV12-3 or TRBV12-4; possible D gene TRBD2, 6 bases. V dropped 2 bases and J dropped 1 base, with 16 bases sitting between them. There are 17 residues in the CDR3. The CDR3 loop reads CASSLSGGPWGTDTQYF. The CDR3 DNA reads as TGTGCCAGCAGTTTAAGCGGAGGGCCATGGGGCACAGATACGCAGTATTTT.

This clonotype appeared many times. A much larger clone differs by one base, so this may be a read error. V is TRBV27 and J is TRBJ2-3, with D possibly matching TRBD1 (6 bases). The J call may be faulty, since TRBJ2-5 better matches the DNA end. This CDR3 is 13 amino acids long. The germline gives CDR1 MNHEY, CDR2 SMNVEV (reference sequence). The DNA for the CDR3 is TGTGCCAGCAGTCAACAGGGAGCAGAGGCCCAGTACTTC. It translates to CASSQQGAEAQYF.

This clonotype was counted many times. The chain carries TRBV10-3 and TRBJ1-1; tentative D call: TRBD1 (6 bases). Germline values: CDR1 ENHRY, CDR2 SYGVKD. There are 17 residues in the CDR3. The V end lost 0 bases, the J end lost 6 bases, and 20 bases lay between the germline ends. CDR3 nucleotides: TGTGCCATCAGTGAGTCGAGGCAGGGACATCGAGGAGCTGAAGCTTTCTTT. This sequence encodes CAISESRQGHRGAEAFF.

The chain joins TRBV11-2 to TRBJ2-2; TRBD1 matches at 7 bases. The germline gives CDR1 SGHAT, CDR2 FQNNGV. The CDR3 extends over 16 amino acids. V lost 5 bases to trimming and J lost 1 base; unmatched junction nucleotides: 7. This CDR3 reads CASSMRGGQNTGELFF. The CDR3 DNA reads TGTGCCAGCAGCATGAGAGGGGGCCAGAACACCGGGGAGCTGTTTTTT. Variable domain in full (rest from reference TRBV11-2 and TRBJ2-2): EAGVAQSPRYKIIEKRQSVAFWCNPISGHATLYWYQQILGQGPKLLIQFQNNGVVDDSQLPKDRFSAERLKGVDSTLKIQPAKLEDSAVYLCASSMRGGQNTGELFFGEGSRLTVL.

This clonotype was seen many times. The chain uses TRBV7-9 and TRBJ2-1; TRBD1 might be the D (8 bases). The CDR3 runs 15 residues. With 6 bases removed from V and 2 bases from J, the gap between germline ends came to 14 bases. CDR1 and CDR2 (germline): SEHNR, FQNEAQ (reference sequence). Here the CDR3 reads CASRGQGGPYNEQFF. CDR3 in DNA: TGTGCCAGCAGAGGACAGGGAGGGCCCTACAATGAGCAGTTCTTC.

This clonotype came up many times. The V and J genes are TRBV11-2 and TRBJ2-3; TRBD2 agrees at 9 bases. This CDR3 is built from 14 residues. The germline V gene has CDR1 SGHAT and CDR2 FQNNGV. Trimming at V came to 8 bases and at J to 5 bases, leaving 8 bases not matched to a gene. The CDR3 nucleotides are TGTGCCAGCCCAGGCGGGAGGGGCGGAGATACGCAGTATTTT. Translated: CASPGGRGGDTQYF.